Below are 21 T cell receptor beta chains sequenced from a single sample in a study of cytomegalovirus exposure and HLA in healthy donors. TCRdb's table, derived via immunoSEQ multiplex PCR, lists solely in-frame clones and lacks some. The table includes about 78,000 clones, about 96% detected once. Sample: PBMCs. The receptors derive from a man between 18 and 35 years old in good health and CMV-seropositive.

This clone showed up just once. The CDR3 nucleotides are TGTGCCAGCAGCGACTCCCTCCCAGGGTACGAAAAACTGTTTTTT. As protein: CASSDSLPGYEKLFF. V usage is TRBV21-1 and J usage is TRBJ1-4; the D call in the table, TRBD1, was not verified against the DNA. TRBV21-1 represents a pseudogene. This CDR3 is 15 amino acids long.

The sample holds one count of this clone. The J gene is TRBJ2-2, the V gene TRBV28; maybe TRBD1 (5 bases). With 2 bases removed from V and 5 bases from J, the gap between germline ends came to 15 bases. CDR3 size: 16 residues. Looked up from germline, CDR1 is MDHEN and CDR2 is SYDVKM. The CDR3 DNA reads TGTGCCAGCAGTTTAAGTGTCCGACAGCATACCGGGGAGCTGTTTTTT. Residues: CASSLSVRQHTGELFF. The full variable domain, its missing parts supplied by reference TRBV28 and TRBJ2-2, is DVKVTQSSRYLVKRTGEKVFLECVQDMDHENMFWYRQDPGLGLRLIYFSYDVKMKEKGDIPEGYSVSREKKERFSLILESASTNQTSMYLCASSLSVRQHTGELFFGEGSRLTVL.

The DNA for the CDR3 is TGTGCCAGCATAGGTGGCGGGATCACCAATGAGCAGTTCTTC. Amino acid sequence: CASIGGGITNEQFF. The chain is built from TRBV28 and TRBJ2-1, with TRBD2 as a possible D gene (6 bases). V was cut by 7 bases and J by 6 bases, with 16 bases left in between. Germline lookup yields CDR1 MDHEN and CDR2 SYDVKM. The CDR3 spans 14 residues.

For the CDR3, the DNA is TGCGCCAGCAGCTTGGAACAGGGGCGCGATGAGCAGTTCTTC. Its protein is CASSLEQGRDEQFF. This chain links TRBV5-1 with TRBJ2-1; the match to TRBD1 covers 7 bases. J lost 8 bases, V lost 0 bases, and 5 bases had no gene match. The V gene's germline CDR1 is SGHRS and CDR2 YFSETQ. This CDR3 has 14 residues.

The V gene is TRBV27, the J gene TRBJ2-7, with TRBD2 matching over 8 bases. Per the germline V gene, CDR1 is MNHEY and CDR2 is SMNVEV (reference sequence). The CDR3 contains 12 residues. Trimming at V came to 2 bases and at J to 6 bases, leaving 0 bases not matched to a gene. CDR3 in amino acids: CASSLAGGEQYF. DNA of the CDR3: TGTGCCAGCAGTTTAGCGGGAGGCGAGCAGTACTTC.

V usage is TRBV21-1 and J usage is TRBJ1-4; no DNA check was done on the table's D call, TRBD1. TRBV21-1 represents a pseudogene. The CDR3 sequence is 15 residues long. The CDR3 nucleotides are TGTGCCAGCAGTCCGATTACAGGGGAGGTCGAAAAACTGTTTTTT. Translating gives CASSPITGEVEKLFF.

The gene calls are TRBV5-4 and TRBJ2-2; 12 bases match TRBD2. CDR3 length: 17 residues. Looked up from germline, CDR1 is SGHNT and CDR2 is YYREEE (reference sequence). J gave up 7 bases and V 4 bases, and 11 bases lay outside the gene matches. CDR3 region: CASSAELAGGSIGELFF. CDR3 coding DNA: TGTGCCAGCAGCGCTGAGCTAGCGGGAGGGTCGATCGGGGAGCTGTTTTTT. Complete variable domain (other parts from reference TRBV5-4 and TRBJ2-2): ETGVTQSPTHLIKTRGQQVTLRCSSQSGHNTVSWYQQALGQGPQFIFQYYREEENGRGNFPPRFSGLQFPNYSSELNVNALELDDSALYLCASSAELAGGSIGELFFGEGSRLTVL.

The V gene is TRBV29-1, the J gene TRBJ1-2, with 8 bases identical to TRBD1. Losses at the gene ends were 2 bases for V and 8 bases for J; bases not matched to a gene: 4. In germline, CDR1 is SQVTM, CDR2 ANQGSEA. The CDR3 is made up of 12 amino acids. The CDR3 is CSVEQGAAGYTF. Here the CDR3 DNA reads TGCAGCGTTGAACAGGGGGCGGCGGGCTACACCTTC.

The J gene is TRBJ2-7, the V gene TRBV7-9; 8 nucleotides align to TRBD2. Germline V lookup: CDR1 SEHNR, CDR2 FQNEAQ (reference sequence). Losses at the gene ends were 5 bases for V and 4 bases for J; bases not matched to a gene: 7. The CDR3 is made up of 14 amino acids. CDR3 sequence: CASSPFERGYEQYF. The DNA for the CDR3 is TGTGCCAGCAGCCCCTTTGAGCGGGGGTACGAGCAGTACTTC.

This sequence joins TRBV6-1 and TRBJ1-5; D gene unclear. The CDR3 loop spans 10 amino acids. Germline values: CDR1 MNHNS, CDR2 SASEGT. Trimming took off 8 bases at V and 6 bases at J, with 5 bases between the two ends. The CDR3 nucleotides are TGTGCCAGCTCGTTTCAGCCCCAGCATTTT. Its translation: CASSFQPQHF.

The CDR3 here is CASSPRAWRRSSYEQYF. DNA of the CDR3: TGTGCCAGCAGCCCCCGCGCTTGGCGGAGGAGCTCCTACGAGCAGTACTTC. V and J are TRBV28 and TRBJ2-7, with D perhaps matching TRBD2 (5 bases). V was shortened by 6 bases and J by 0 bases, with 21 bases between the two germline ends. The CDR3 has 17 residues. Germline V gene lookup returns CDR1 MDHEN and CDR2 SYDVKM.

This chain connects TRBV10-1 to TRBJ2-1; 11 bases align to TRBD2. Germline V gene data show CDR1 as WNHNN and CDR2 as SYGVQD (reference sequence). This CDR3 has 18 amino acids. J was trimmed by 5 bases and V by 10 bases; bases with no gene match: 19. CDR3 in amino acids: CAITYGLAGQPLNNEQFF. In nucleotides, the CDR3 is TGCGCCATCACCTACGGACTAGCGGGCCAACCCCTGAACAATGAGCAGTTCTTC.

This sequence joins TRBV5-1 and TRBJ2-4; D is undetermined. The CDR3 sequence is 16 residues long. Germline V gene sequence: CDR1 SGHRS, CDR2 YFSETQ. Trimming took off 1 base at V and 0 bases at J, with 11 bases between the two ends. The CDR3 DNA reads TGCGCCAGCAGCTTGAGACTGCTCTTAGCCAAAAACATTCAGTACTTC. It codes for CASSLRLLLAKNIQYF.

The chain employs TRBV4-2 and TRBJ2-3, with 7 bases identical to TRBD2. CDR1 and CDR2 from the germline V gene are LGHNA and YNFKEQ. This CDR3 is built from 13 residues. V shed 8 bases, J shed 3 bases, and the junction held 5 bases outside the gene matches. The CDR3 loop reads CASGDSGTDTQYF. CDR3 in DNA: TGTGCCAGCGGAGATAGCGGGACAGATACGCAGTATTTT.

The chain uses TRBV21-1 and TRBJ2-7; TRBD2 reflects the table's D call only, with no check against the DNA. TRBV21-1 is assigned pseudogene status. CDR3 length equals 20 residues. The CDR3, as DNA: TGTGCCAGCAGTCTAAAGCGAGTCATCGAGGCGGGCCAGGCCTCCTACGAGCAGTACTTC. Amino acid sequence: CASSLKRVIEAGQASYEQYF.

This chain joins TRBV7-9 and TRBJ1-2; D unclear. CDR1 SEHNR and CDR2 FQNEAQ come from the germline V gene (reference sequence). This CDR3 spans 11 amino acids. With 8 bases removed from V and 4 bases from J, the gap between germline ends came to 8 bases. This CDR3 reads CASEGSYGYTF. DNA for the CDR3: TGTGCCAGCGAAGGGAGCTATGGCTACACCTTC.

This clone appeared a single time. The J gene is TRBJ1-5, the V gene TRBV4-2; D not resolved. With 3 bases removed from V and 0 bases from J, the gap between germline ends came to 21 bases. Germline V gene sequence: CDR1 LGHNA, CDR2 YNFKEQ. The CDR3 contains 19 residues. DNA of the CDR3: TGTGCCAGCAGCCAGTCTTGGGCAGGCCTGTTGGATAGCAATCAGCCCCAGCATTTT. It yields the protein CASSQSWAGLLDSNQPQHF.

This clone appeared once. CDR3 loop: CASTYPGAFDQPQHF. CDR3 nucleotide sequence: TGTGCCAGCACCTACCCGGGAGCTTTCGATCAGCCCCAGCATTTT. The chain links TRBV28 to TRBJ1-5; no reliable D call. The germline V gene encodes CDR1 MDHEN and CDR2 SYDVKM. Trimming stripped 7 bases from V and 5 bases from J, with 18 bases between. The length of the CDR3 is 15 residues.

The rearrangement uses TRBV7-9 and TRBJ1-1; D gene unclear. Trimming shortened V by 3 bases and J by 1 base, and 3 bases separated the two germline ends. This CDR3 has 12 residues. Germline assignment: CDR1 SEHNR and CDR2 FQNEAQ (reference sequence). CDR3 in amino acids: CASSFGNTEAFF. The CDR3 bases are TGTGCCAGCAGCTTCGGGAACACTGAAGCTTTCTTT. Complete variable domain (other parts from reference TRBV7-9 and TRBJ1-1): DTGVSQNPRHKITKRGQNVTFRCDPISEHNRLYWYRQTLGQGPEFLTYFQNEAQLEKSRLLSDRFSAERPKGSFSTLEIQRTEQGDSAMYLCASSFGNTEAFFGQGTRLTVV.

This CDR3 reads CAIQSMGQGDAFF. The CDR3 bases are TGTGCCATCCAGAGCATGGGACAGGGGGATGCTTTCTTT. The chain combines TRBV10-3 with TRBJ1-1; TRBD1 aligns across 11 bases. After removal of 8 bases from V and 11 bases from J, the junction contained 10 bases not matched to a gene. This CDR3 spans 13 amino acids. Germline lookup yields CDR1 ENHRY and CDR2 SYGVKD.

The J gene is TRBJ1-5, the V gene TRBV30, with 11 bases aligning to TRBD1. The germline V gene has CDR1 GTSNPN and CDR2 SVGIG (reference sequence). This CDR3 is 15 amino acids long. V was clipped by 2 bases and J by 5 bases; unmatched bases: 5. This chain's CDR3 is CAWSTGTGGYQPQHF. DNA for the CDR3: TGTGCCTGGAGTACCGGGACAGGGGGTTATCAGCCCCAGCATTTT.